The 11 T cell receptor beta chains listed next were all sequenced from one sample in a study of CD8 T cells in Susac syndrome. After extraction with the RNeasy kit, roughly 0.45 to 1 ug of the RNA was reverse transcribed using random hexamers. TCRdb independently ran MiXCR on the immunoSEQ multiplex PCR reads; one entry per CDR3 protein. The repertoire consists of about 47,000 distinct CDR3 sequences, with 90% to 95% occurring once and the leading ten covering around 0.4%. Sequencing was done on a sample of CD8+ T cells from PBMCs. The receptor source for this set is a human donor in good health.

This chain uses TRBV6-6 with TRBJ2-1; 12 nucleotides line up with TRBD2. CDR1 is MNHNY and CDR2 is SVGAGI in the germline V gene (reference sequence). With 7 bases clipped from V and 10 bases from J, the junction kept 8 bases outside the gene matches. The CDR3 spans 14 residues. As DNA, the CDR3 is TGTGCCAGCACCTTAGGACTAGCGGGGTGGGAGCAGTTCTTC. This encodes CASTLGLAGWEQFF.

The chain couples TRBV4-3 to TRBJ1-1; D is unresolved. CDR1 is LGHNA, CDR2 YSLEER, per germline. V was cut by 0 bases and J by 3 bases, with 14 bases left in between. CDR3 size: 16 residues. CDR3 sequence reads: CASSQDLYGIDTEAFF. The CDR3 coding sequence is TGCGCCAGCAGCCAAGACCTATACGGGATCGACACTGAAGCTTTCTTT.

This chain uses TRBV20-1 with TRBJ2-1, with 11 bases that match TRBD2. Trimming removed 6 bases from V and 6 bases from J; junction bases left unmatched: 10. The length of the CDR3 is 15 residues. Germline V lookup: CDR1 DFQATT, CDR2 SNEGSKA (reference sequence). CDR3 sequence (DNA): TGCAGTGCAAGAAACCTAGCGGGAGGTTTCAATGAGCAGTTCTTC. Protein sequence: CSARNLAGGFNEQFF.

The chain is built from TRBV30 and TRBJ1-1; D is unresolved. V was clipped by 0 bases and J by 0 bases, with 5 bases between them. The CDR3 totals 13 residues. Germline V CDR1 and CDR2: GTSNPN, SVGIG (reference sequence). Here the CDR3 reads CAWSVLMNTEAFF. DNA for the CDR3: TGTGCCTGGAGTGTACTGATGAACACTGAAGCTTTCTTT.

This clonotype was seen a single time. V usage is TRBV20-1 and J usage is TRBJ2-2; TRBD2 agrees at 10 bases. With V trimmed by 2 bases and J by 3 bases, 0 bases remained unmatched. CDR3 length: 14 amino acids. Per the germline V gene, CDR1 is DFQATT and CDR2 is SNEGSKA (reference sequence). CDR3 residues: CSARLAGDTGELFF. The CDR3, as DNA: TGCAGTGCTAGACTAGCGGGAGACACCGGGGAGCTGTTTTTT.

This chain links TRBV4-1 with TRBJ1-1; D not resolved. V lost 0 bases, J lost 0 bases, and 11 bases lay in between. This CDR3 spans 16 amino acids. CDR1 is MGHRA and CDR2 is YSYEKL in the germline V gene. The CDR3 region has the DNA TGCGCCAGCAGCCAAGAGCCCGGAACCTTGAACACTGAAGCTTTCTTT. Protein sequence: CASSQEPGTLNTEAFF.

This chain connects TRBV6-5 to TRBJ2-7, with TRBD1 as a possible D gene (5 bases). Germline V gives CDR1 MNHEY, CDR2 SVGAGI. The CDR3 is 15 amino acids. Trimming pared 0 bases from V and 3 bases from J, leaving 12 bases between. CDR3 sequence: CASSYSMDTGYEQYF. The CDR3 DNA follows: TGTGCCAGCAGTTACTCGATGGACACCGGCTACGAGCAGTACTTC.

The chain employs TRBV3-1 and TRBJ2-6; no reliable D call. Per the germline V gene, CDR1 is LGHDT and CDR2 is YNNKEL (reference sequence). Between the trimmed V and J ends, which lost 3 bases and 2 bases, there was a span of 11 bases. CDR3 length: 16 amino acids. The CDR3 reads CASSQVVRTGANVLTF. The CDR3 DNA reads as TGTGCCAGCAGCCAGGTTGTTAGAACTGGGGCCAACGTCCTGACTTTC.

The rearrangement uses TRBV23-1 and TRBJ1-1; D uncertain. TRBV23-1 is marked as an open reading frame, function uncertain. V was pared by 6 bases and J by 2 bases, with 16 bases between. The CDR3 sequence is 15 residues long. The CDR3: CASSELGRRNTEAFF. Here the CDR3 DNA reads TGCGCCAGCAGCGAGTTGGGCCGGAGAAACACTGAAGCTTTCTTT.

The rearrangement uses TRBV30 and TRBJ2-2; D may be TRBD2 (5 bases). The CDR3 totals 15 residues. V was pared by 0 bases and J by 2 bases, with 10 bases between. Germline V CDR1 and CDR2: GTSNPN, SVGIG (reference sequence). CDR3 protein: CAWSVRGRNTGELFF. DNA for the CDR3: TGTGCCTGGAGTGTAAGAGGGAGAAACACCGGGGAGCTGTTTTTT.

This clonotype was detected only a few times. V usage is TRBV3-1 and J usage is TRBJ2-7; TRBD2 is a possible D gene (6 bases). The germline V gene has CDR1 LGHDT and CDR2 YNNKEL (reference sequence). The CDR3 length is 12 residues. Trimming took off 1 base at V and 5 bases at J, with 6 bases between the two ends. The CDR3 sequence is CASSQGGDEQYF. Here the CDR3 DNA reads TGTGCCAGCAGCCAAGGCGGGGACGAGCAGTACTTC.